This is a list of T cell receptor beta chains from one sample in a study of shared clonotypes between healthy human individuals. Some clones are missing from TCRdb's copy, which holds only in-frame ones; the method was immunoSEQ multiplex PCR. The sample has 190,000 or so clones, over 85% seen once; the top ten hold about 0.067%. Sequencing was performed on naive CD4+ T cells sorted from blood. The receptor set was obtained from a young woman in good health. CDR3s include the opening cysteine and the closing phenylalanine or tryptophan.

V	J	CDR3
TRBV28	TRBJ2-4	CASSTTGTGLTIQYF
TRBV27	TRBJ2-7	CASSPHRAGIPYEQYF
TRBV6-1	TRBJ2-7	CASRDIAGGAYEQYF
TRBV28	TRBJ2-7	CASSLSGGNYEQYF
TRBV19	TRBJ2-6	CASSDSPGANVLTF
TRBV18	TRBJ2-1	CASSPAAGNPVGYNEQFF
TRBV7-9	.	CASSLYQLASTPYEQYF
TRBV4-2	TRBJ2-2	CASSLHLAGGTGELFF
TRBV9	TRBJ2-7	CASSSGLATNQYF
TRBV7-8	TRBJ2-7	CASSLSLSGTGHYEQYF
TRBV18	TRBJ1-1	CASSPQGVIEAFF
TRBV6-1	TRBJ2-7	CASRWAVGGQYF
TRBV11-2	TRBJ2-3	CASSIVPDTQYF
TRBV18	TRBJ2-7	CASSPQGVGYEQYF
TRBV28	.	CASNPASGGKSYEQYF
TRBV5-6	TRBJ1-5	CASSRRTGDSNQPQHF
TRBV6-1	TRBJ2-7	CASSSPGQAAEQYF
TRBV21-1	TRBJ2-7	CASSTQGLGEQYF
TRBV19	TRBJ2-7	CASSKPGFGGSEQYF
TRBV28	TRBJ2-6	CASSDCLTQSRANVLTF
TRBV27	TRBJ1-3	CASSLSWVSGNTIYF
TRBV30	TRBJ1-1	CAWSSGANTEAFF
TRBV27	TRBJ2-1	CASRTSGSSYEQFF
TRBV6-1	TRBJ2-7	CASSERNRGGEQYF
TRBV19	TRBJ2-2	CASSIAPQGAGTGELFF
TRBV13	TRBJ2-1	CASSSPLGGRAGEQFF
TRBV7-9	TRBJ1-1	CASSLVSSNTEAFF
TRBV19	TRBJ1-5	CASRFGRAHQPQHF
TRBV27	TRBJ2-3	CASSPILSTDTQYF
TRBV27	TRBJ1-2	CASSLMGRPSYGYTF
TRBV2	TRBJ2-6	CASRGGLAGAHSGANVLTF
TRBV11-2	TRBJ2-5	CASSLGPNPQETQYF
TRBV29-1	TRBJ2-1	CSVRALGQGASGYNEQFF
TRBV5-5	TRBJ2-7	CASSSSGTSSSYEQYF
TRBV2	TRBJ1-5	CASSWQADSNQPQHF
TRBV30	TRBJ1-5	CAWSINRDQPQHF
TRBV18	TRBJ2-5	CASSPLQETQYF